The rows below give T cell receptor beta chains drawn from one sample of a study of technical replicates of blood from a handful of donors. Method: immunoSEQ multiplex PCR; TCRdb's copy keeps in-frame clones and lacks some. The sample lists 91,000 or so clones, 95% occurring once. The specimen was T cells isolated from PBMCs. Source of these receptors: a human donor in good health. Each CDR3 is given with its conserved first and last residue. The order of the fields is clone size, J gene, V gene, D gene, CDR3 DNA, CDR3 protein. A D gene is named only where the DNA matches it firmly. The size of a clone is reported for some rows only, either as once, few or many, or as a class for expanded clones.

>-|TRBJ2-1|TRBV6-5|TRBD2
TGTGCCAGCCGTGTAAAAGCGGGGATCAATGAGCAGTTCTTC
CASRVKAGINEQFF
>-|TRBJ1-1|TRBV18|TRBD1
TGTGCCAGCTCAGCTACTACAGGGGTGGACACTGAAGCTTTCTTT
CASSATTGVDTEAFF
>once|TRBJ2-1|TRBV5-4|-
TGTGCCAGCAGCTCGACTACGTACAATGAGCAGTTCTTC
CASSSTTYNEQFF
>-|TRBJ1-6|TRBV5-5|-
TGTGCCAGCAAGTATCCGGACAGAAGTAATTCACCCCTCCACTTT
CASKYPDRSNSPLHF
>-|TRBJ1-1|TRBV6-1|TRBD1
TGTGCCAGCAGTGTTGGGGATGGGACAGGGGTTAACCGAGGAGCTTTCTTT
CASSVGDGTGVNRGAFF
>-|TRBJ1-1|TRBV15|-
TGTGCCACCAGCAGAGCCGGACAGACCGAAGCTTTCTTT
CATSRAGQTEAFF
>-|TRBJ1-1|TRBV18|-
TGTGCCAGCTCGGCCGCCACAATTGAAGCTTTCTTT
CASSAATIEAFF
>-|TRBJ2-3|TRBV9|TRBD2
TGTGCCAGCAGCGTGACTAGCGGATTAACTAGCACAGATACGCAGTATTTT
CASSVTSGLTSTDTQYF
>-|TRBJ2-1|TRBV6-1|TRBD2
TGTGCCAGCAGTGAACATATACTAGCGGGGGGAAATGAGCAGTTCTTC
CASSEHILAGGNEQFF
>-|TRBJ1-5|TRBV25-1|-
TGTGCCAGCAGTGTCGGGAACTCTAATCAGCCCCAGCATTTT
CASSVGNSNQPQHF
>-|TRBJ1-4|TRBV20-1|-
TGCAGTGCCCCATTGAATGAAAAACTGTTTTTT
CSAPLNEKLFF
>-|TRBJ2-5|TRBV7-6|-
TGTGCCAGCAGCTTAGGCTGGCCGGGAGAGACCCAGTACTTC
CASSLGWPGETQYF
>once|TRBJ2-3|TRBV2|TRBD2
TGTGCCACCCGGCCAGCGGGAGGCCGACTCACAGATACGCAGTATTTT
CATRPAGGRLTDTQYF
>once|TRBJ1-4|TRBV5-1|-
TGCGCCAGCAGCTTTACGAGCCCGGGTGAAAAACTGTTTTTT
CASSFTSPGEKLFF
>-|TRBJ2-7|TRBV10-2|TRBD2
TGCGCCAGCAGTACTGGAGAGCGGGGCTACGAGCAGTACTTC
CASSTGERGYEQYF
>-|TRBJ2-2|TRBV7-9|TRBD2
TGTGCCAGCAGCTTATGGACGGGAGGGACCGGGGAGCTGTTTTTT
CASSLWTGGTGELFF
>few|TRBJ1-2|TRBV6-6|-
TGTGCCAGCAGTTCCAGGGCGTACGGCTACACCTTC
CASSSRAYGYTF
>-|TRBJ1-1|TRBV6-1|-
TGTGCCAGCAGTGACCCACTCCGGGGGGGGAACACTGAAGCTTTCTTT
CASSDPLRGGNTEAFF
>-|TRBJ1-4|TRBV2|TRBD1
TGTGCCAGCAGGCTGAGGACAGGAGGATTCGCAACTAATGAAAAACTGTTTTTT
CASRLRTGGFATNEKLFF
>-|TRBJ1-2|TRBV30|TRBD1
TGTGCCTGTACAGGGGGCTATGGCTACACCTTC
CACTGGYGYTF
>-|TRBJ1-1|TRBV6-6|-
TGTGCCAGCAGATCAAAAGGGGTGAACACTGAAGCTTTCTTT
CASRSKGVNTEAFF
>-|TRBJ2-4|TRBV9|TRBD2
TGTGCCAGCAGCGTAGATGGGGCTAGCGGAAACATTCAGTACTTC
CASSVDGASGNIQYF
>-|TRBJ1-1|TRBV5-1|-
TGCGCCAGCAGCGCGGCTCGGGGGGGCACTGAAGCTTTCTTT
CASSAARGGTEAFF
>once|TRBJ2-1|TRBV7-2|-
TGTGCCAGCAGCCACCGGGGCTCCTACAATGAGCAGTTCTTC
CASSHRGSYNEQFF
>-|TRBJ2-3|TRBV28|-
TGTGCCAGCAGTTCTCTTCTAAGGCGGGTACTCCACCAAAGGAGGGGTGATACGCAGTATTTT
CASSSLLRRVLHQRRGDTQYF
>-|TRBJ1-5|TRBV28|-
TGTGCCAGCAAGAGGGTTTTCGATAGCAATCAGCCCCAGCATTTT
CASKRVFDSNQPQHF
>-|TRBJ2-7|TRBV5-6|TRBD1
TGTGCCAGCAGCCGGGGACAGTCCTACGAGCAGTACTTC
CASSRGQSYEQYF
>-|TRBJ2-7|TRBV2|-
TGTGCCAGCAGTGCGTACGAGCAGTACTTC
CASSAYEQYF
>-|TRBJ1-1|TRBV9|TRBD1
TGTGCCAGCAGCGTAGTAGACAGGGGGCACACTGAAGCTTTCTTT
CASSVVDRGHTEAFF
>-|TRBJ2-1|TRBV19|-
TGTGCCAGTAGTATTCCACAGTCCCGCAATGAGCAGTTCTTC
CASSIPQSRNEQFF
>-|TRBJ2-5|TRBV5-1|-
TGCGCCAGCAGCTTGGTATCGGAGACCCAGTACTTC
CASSLVSETQYF
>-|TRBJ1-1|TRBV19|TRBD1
TGTGCCAGTAGTGTGACAGGGGTTTTCACTGAAGCTTTCTTT
CASSVTGVFTEAFF
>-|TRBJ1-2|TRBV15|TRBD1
TGTGCCACCAGCAGAGAAAGCCGTGACAGGGGCGATGGCTACACCTTC
CATSRESRDRGDGYTF
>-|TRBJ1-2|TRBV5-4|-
TGTGCCAGCAGAACGGAATCAGGTGCCTATGGCTACACCTTC
CASRTESGAYGYTF
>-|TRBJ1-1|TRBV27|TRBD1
TGTGCCAGCAGTCGAAAGCCGGGACAGGTGATGAACACTGAAGCTTTCTTT
CASSRKPGQVMNTEAFF
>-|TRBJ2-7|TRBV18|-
TGTGCCAGCTCATTTAATGGGGGGGCGAATCAACTCGAGCAGTACTTC
CASSFNGGANQLEQYF
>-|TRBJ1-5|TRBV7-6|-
TGTGCCAGCAGCTTAGGTGTCCAGGTTGATCAGCCCCAGCATTTT
CASSLGVQVDQPQHF
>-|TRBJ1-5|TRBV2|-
TGTGCCAGCAGTGACTCCCAAGGGAGTCAGCCCCAGCATTTT
CASSDSQGSQPQHF
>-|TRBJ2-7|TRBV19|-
TGTGCCAGTAGTATAGTTACCGGGGCCTACGAGCAGTACTTC
CASSIVTGAYEQYF
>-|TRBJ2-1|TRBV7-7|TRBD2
TGTGCTAGCAGCTGGGCCCCGGGGGGGCAGGGTGAGCAGTTCTTC
CASSWAPGGQGEQFF
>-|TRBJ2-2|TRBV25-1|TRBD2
TGTGCCAGCAGACCGACTAGCGGGCCCAAGGTTACCGGGGAGCTGTTTTTT
CASRPTSGPKVTGELFF
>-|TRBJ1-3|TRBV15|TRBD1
TGTGCCACCAGCCCCCGGGACAGGATCAGCTCTGGAAACACCATATATTTT
CATSPRDRISSGNTIYF
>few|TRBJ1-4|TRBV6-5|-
TGTGCCAGTAAGGGCAGGGTGGGGGAAAAACTGTTTTTT
CASKGRVGEKLFF
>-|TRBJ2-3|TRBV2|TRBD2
TGTGCCAGCAGGTCTGTGGCGGGAGTGCCAGATACGCAGTATTTT
CASRSVAGVPDTQYF
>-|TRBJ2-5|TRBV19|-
TGTGCCAGTAGTATCGTCGGGGGTTCGGAGACCCAGTACTTC
CASSIVGGSETQYF
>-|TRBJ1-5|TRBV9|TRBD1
TGTGCCAGCAGCGTAGTGGTTAGAACGGACAGGGTGGTTCCCAATCAGCCCCAGCATTTT
CASSVVVRTDRVVPNQPQHF
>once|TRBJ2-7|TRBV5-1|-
TGCGCCAGCAGCTTGGCGGAGGGCGCCATGTCTCAGCAGTACTTC
CASSLAEGAMSQQYF
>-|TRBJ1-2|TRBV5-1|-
TGCGCCAGCAGCCCACACAGGGAGGGATCGGGGGGCTACACCTTC
CASSPHREGSGGYTF
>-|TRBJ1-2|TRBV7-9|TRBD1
TGTGCCAGCAGCTTAGGGTGGGGACAGGGCGTTGGCTACACCTTC
CASSLGWGQGVGYTF
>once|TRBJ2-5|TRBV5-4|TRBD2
TGTGCCAGCAGCCCAACCGGGACTAGCGGGAGAAAGCGCCAAGAGACCCAGTACTTC
CASSPTGTSGRKRQETQYF
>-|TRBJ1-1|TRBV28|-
TGTGCCAGCAGTTTCTTAGCAGGGCCGAACACTGAAGCTTTCTTT
CASSFLAGPNTEAFF
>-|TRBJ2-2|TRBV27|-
TGTGCCAGCAGTTCCCGACAGGCCTTCGGGGAGCTGTTTTTT
CASSSRQAFGELFF
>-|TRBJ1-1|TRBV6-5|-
TGTGCCAGCAGTCCCAGAGGGTCATCCACTGAAGCTTTCTTT
CASSPRGSSTEAFF
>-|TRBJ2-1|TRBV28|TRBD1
TGTGCCAGCAGCTTCGGACAGGTACCTACAAAACAACACGATGAGCAGTTCTTC
CASSFGQVPTKQHDEQFF
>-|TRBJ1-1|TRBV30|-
TGTGCCTGGAGGGCGAACACTGAAGCTTTCTTT
CAWRANTEAFF